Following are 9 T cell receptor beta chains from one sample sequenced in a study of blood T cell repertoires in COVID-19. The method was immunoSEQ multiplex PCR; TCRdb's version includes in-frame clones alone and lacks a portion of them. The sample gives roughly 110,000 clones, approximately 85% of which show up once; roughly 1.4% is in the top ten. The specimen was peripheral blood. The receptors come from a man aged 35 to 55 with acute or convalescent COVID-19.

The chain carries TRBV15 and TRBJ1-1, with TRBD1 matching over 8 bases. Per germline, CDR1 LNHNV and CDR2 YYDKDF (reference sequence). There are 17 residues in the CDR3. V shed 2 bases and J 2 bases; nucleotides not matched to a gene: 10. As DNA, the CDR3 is TGTGCCACCAGCAGAAAGACAGGGGTAAGGGCTAACACTGAAGCTTTCTTT. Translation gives CATSRKTGVRANTEAFF. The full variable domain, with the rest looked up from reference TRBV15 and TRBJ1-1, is DAMVIQNPRYQVTQFGKPVTLSCSQTLNHNVMYWYQQKSSQAPKLLFHYYDKDFNNEADTPDNFQSRRPNTSFCFLDIRSPGLGDTAMYLCATSRKTGVRANTEAFFGQGTRLTVV.

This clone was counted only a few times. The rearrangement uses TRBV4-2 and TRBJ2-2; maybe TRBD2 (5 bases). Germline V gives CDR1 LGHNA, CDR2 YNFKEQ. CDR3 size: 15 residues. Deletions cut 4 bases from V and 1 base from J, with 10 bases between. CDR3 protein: CASSLMDLNTGELFF. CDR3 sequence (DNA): TGTGCCAGCAGCCTGATGGACTTGAACACCGGGGAGCTGTTTTTT.

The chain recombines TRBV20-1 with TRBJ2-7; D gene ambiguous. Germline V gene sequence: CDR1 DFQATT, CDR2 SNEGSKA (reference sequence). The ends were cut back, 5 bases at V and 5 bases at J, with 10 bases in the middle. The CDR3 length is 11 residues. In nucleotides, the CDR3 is TGCAGTGCTGGCAGGATGGACGAGCAGTACTTC. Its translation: CSAGRMDEQYF.

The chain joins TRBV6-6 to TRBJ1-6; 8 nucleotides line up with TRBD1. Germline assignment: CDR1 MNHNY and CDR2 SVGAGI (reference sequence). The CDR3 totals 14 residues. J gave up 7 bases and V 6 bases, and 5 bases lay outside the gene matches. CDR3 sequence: CASRWTGRNSPLHF. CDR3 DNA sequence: TGTGCCAGCAGATGGACAGGGCGGAATTCACCCCTCCACTTT.

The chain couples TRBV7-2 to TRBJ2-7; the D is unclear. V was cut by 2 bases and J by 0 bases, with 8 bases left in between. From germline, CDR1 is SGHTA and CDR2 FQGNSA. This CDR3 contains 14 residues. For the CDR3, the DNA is TGTGCCAGCAGCTTAAGCCGTAGCTCCTACGAGCAGTACTTC. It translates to CASSLSRSSYEQYF.

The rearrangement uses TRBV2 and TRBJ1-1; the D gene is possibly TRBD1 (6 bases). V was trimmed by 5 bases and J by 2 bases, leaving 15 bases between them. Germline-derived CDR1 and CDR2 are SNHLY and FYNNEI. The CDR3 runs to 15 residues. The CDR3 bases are TGTGCCAGCAGTTCGGACAGTCGACTTAACACTGAAGCTTTCTTT. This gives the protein CASSSDSRLNTEAFF.

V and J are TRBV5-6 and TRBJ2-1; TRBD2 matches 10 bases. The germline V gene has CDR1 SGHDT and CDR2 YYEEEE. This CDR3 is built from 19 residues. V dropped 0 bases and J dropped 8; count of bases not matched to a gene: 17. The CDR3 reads CASSLVQGASGSFPHEQFF. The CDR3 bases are TGTGCCAGCAGCTTGGTTCAGGGGGCTAGCGGGAGTTTTCCCCATGAGCAGTTCTTC. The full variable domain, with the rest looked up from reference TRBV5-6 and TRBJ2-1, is DAGVTQSPTHLIKTRGQQVTLRCSPKSGHDTVSWYQQALGQGPQFIFQYYEEEERQRGNFPDRFSGHQFPNYSSELNVNALLLGDSALYLCASSLVQGASGSFPHEQFFGPGTRLTVL.

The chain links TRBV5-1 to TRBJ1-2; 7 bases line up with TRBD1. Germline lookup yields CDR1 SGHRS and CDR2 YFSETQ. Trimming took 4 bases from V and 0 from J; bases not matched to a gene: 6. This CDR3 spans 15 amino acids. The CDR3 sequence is CASSSTGTANYGYTF. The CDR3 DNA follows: TGCGCCAGCAGCAGTACCGGGACAGCTAACTATGGCTACACCTTC.

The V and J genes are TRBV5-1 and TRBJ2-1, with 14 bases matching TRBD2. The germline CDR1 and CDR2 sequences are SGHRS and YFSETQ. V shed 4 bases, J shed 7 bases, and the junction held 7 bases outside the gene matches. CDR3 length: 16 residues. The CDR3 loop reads CASSTGLAGVGNEQFF. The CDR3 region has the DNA TGCGCCAGCAGCACGGGACTAGCGGGAGTGGGGAATGAGCAGTTCTTC.